The sequence of this TCR beta chain was determined in a study of blood T cell repertoires in COVID-19. Study-level background: Both acute and convalescent COVID-19 samples were obtained from the United States, Italy and Spain. The cDNA or gDNA used as material had been derived from T cells, B-cell-depleted T cells, or PBMCs.

The CDR3 runs to 13 residues. Trimming shortened V by 8 bases and J by 5 bases, and 16 bases separated the two germline ends. Germline CDR1 reads MNHNY; CDR2 reads SVGAGI (reference sequence). Profiled with immunoSEQ multiplex PCR; TCRdb holds only in-frame clones, not every one. The sample shows under 95,000 clones, around 85% of them seen only once. The sequenced sample was peripheral blood. V gene TRBV6-6 combines with J gene TRBJ2-7; tentatively, D is TRBD2 (7 bases). This TCR was recovered from a woman older than 75 with COVID-19, enrolled during active disease. The chain's CDR3 is CASRGATTHEQYF. For the CDR3, the DNA is TGTGCCAGCCGGGGGGCCACTACCCACGAGCAGTACTTC.